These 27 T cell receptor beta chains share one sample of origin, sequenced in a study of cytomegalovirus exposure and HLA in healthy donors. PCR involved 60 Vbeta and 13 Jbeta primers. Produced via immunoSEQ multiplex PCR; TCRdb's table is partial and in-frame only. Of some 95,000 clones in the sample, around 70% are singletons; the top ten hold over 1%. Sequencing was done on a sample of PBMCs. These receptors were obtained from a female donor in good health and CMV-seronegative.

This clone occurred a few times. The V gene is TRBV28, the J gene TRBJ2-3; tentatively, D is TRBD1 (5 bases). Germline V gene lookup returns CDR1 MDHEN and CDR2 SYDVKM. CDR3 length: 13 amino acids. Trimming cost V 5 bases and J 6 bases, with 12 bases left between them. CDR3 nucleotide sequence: TGTGCCAGCAGTGGGCTAGGGGCGGATACGCAGTATTTT. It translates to CASSGLGADTQYF.

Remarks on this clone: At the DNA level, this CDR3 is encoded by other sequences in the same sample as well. Here the CDR3 DNA reads TGTGCCAGCAGTGAACCGGGACTAGCGGGAAGGAATGAGCAGTTCTTC. It codes for CASSEPGLAGRNEQFF. J is TRBJ2-1 and V is TRBV6-1; the match to TRBD2 covers 13 bases. The CDR3 totals 16 residues. Germline V gene sequence: CDR1 MNHNS, CDR2 SASEGT. V was pared by 2 bases and J by 7 bases, with 5 bases of the junction left unmatched.

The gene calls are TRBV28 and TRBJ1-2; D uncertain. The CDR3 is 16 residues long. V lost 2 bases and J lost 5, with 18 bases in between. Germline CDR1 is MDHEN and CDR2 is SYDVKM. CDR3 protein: CASSLTQSLHGYGYTF. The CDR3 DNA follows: TGTGCCAGCAGTTTAACCCAGAGCCTCCACGGGTATGGCTACACCTTC.

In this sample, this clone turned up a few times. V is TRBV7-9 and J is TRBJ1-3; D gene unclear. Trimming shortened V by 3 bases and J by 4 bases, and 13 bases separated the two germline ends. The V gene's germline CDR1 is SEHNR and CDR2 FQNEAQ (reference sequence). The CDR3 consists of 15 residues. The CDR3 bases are TGTGCCAGCAGCTTTGAGGGTGGACGGGGAAACACCATATATTTT. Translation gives CASSFEGGRGNTIYF.

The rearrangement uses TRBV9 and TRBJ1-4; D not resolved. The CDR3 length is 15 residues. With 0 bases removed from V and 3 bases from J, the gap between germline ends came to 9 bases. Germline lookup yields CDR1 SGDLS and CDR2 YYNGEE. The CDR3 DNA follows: TGTGCCAGCAGCGTAGGTACAGCGGCTAATGAAAAACTGTTTTTT. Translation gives CASSVGTAANEKLFF.

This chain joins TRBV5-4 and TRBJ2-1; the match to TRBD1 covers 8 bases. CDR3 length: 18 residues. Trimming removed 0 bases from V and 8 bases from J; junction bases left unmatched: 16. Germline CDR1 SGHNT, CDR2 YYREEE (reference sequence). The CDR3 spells CASSLGWTGIRVGDEQFF. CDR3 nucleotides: TGTGCCAGCAGCTTGGGATGGACAGGGATTCGGGTAGGGGATGAGCAGTTCTTC.

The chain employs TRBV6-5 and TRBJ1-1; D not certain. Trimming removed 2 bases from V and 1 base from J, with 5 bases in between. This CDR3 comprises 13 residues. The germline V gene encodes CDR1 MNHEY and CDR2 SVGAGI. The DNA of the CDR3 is TGTGCCAGCAGTTACGAGGGGAACACTGAAGCTTTCTTT. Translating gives CASSYEGNTEAFF.

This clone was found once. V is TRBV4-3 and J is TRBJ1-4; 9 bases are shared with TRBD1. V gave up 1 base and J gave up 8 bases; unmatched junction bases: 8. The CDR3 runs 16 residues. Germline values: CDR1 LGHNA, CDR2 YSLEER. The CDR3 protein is CASSQVQGQGREKLFF. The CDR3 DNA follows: TGCGCCAGCAGCCAAGTTCAGGGACAGGGAAGGGAAAAACTGTTTTTT.

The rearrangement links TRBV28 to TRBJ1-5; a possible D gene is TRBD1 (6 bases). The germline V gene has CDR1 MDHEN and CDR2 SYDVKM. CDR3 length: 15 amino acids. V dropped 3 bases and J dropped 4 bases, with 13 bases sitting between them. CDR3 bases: TGTGCCAGCAGTTTGTTTAGGACAGCTAATCAGCCCCAGCATTTT. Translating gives CASSLFRTANQPQHF.

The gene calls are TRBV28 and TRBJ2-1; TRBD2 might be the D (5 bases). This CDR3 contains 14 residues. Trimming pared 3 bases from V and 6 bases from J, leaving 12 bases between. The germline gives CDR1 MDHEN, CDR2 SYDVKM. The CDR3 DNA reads TGTGCCAGCAGTTTGGGCCTAGCCACCAATGAGCAGTTCTTC. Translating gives CASSLGLATNEQFF.

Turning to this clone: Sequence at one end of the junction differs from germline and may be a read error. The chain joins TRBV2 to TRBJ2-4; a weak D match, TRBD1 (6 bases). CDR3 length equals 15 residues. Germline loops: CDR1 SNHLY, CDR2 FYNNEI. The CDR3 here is CASREGQGAKNIQYF. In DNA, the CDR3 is TGTGCCAGCAGGGAAGGGCAGGGGGCCAAAAACATTCAGTACTTC.

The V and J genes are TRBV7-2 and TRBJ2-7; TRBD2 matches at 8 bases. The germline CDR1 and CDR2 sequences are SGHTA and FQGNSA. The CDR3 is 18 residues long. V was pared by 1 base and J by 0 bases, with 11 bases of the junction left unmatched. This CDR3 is CASSLGPLSGGLSYEQYF. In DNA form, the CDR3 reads TGTGCCAGCAGCTTAGGCCCCCTGAGCGGGGGACTCTCCTACGAGCAGTACTTC.

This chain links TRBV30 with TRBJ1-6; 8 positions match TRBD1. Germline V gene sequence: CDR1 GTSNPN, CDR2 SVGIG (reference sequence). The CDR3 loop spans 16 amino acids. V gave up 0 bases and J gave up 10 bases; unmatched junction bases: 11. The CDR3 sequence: CAWSVGTTGDGSPLHF. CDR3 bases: TGTGCCTGGAGTGTAGGGACGACAGGGGACGGATCACCCCTCCACTTT.

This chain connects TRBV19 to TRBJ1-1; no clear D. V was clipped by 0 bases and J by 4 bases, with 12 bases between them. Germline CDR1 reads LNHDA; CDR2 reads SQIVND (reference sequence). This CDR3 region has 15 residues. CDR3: CASSIDHGLGTEAFF. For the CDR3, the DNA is TGTGCCAGTAGTATAGATCATGGACTGGGCACTGAAGCTTTCTTT.

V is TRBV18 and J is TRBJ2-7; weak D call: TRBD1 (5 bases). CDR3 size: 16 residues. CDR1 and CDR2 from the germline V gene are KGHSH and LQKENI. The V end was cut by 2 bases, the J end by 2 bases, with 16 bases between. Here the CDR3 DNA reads TGTGCCAGCTCACCATCAGTGGTCCCAGGGCCCTACGAGCAGTACTTC. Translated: CASSPSVVPGPYEQYF.

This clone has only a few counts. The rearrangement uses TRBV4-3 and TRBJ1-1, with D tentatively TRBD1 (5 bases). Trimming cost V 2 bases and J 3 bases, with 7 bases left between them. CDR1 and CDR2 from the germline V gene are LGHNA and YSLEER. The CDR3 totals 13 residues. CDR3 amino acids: CASSQMTDTEAFF. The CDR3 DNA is TGCGCCAGCAGCCAAATGACAGACACTGAAGCTTTCTTT.

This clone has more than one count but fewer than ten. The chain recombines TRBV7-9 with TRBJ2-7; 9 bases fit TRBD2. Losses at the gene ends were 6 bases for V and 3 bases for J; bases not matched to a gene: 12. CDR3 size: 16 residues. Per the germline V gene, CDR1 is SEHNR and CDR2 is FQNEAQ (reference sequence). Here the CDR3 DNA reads TGTGCCAGCAGTCGTCAGGGGACTAGCCTTGGCTACGAGCAGTACTTC. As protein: CASSRQGTSLGYEQYF.

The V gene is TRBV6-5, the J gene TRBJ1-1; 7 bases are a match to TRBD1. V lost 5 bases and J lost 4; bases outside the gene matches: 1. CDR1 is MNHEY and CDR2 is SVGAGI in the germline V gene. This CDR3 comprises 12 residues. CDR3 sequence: CASSRQGTEAFF. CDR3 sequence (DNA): TGTGCCAGCAGTAGACAGGGCACTGAAGCTTTCTTT.

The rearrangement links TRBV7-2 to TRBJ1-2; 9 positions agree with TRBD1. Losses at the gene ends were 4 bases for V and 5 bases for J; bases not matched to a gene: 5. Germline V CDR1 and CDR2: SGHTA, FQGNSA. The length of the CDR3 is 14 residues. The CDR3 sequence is CASSSDRGWYGYTF. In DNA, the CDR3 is TGTGCCAGCAGCTCGGACAGGGGTTGGTATGGCTACACCTTC.

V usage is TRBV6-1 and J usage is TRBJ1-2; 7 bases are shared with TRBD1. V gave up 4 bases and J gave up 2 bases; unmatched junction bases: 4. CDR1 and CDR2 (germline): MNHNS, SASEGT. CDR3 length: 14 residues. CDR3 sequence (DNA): TGTGCCAGCAGTGGTACAGGGGACAACTATGGCTACACCTTC. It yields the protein CASSGTGDNYGYTF.

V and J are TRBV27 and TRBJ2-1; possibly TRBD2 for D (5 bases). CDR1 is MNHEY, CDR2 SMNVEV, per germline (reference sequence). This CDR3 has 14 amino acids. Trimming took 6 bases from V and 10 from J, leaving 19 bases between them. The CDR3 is CASSFERQSGEQFF. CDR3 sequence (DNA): TGTGCCAGCAGCTTCGAAAGGCAGAGCGGAGAGCAGTTCTTC.

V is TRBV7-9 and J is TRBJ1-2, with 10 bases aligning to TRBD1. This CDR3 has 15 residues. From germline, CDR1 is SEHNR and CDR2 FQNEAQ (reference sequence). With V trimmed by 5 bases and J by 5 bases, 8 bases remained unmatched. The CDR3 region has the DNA TGTGCCAGCAGCGACAGGGACAGGGGAAGTTATGGCTACACCTTC. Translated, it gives CASSDRDRGSYGYTF.

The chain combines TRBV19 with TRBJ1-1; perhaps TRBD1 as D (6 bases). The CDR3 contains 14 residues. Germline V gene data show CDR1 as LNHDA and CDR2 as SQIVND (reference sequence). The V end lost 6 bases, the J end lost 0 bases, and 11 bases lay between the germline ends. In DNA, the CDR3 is TGTGCCAGTAGCGGACAGTACATGAACACTGAAGCTTTCTTT. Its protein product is CASSGQYMNTEAFF.

This CDR3 is CASSFRHWAHNEQFF. CDR3 coding DNA: TGTGCCAGCAGCTTTCGACACTGGGCACACAATGAGCAGTTCTTC. V is TRBV21-1 and J is TRBJ2-1; the DNA was not compared with TRBD1, the D call given in the table. TRBV21-1 constitutes a pseudogene. This CDR3 is 15 amino acids long.

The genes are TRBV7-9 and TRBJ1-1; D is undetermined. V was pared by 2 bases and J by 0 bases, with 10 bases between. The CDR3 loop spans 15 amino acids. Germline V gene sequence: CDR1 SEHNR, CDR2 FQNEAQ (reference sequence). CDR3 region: CASSLRSPLNTEAFF. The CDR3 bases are TGTGCCAGCAGCTTAAGAAGCCCATTGAACACTGAAGCTTTCTTT.

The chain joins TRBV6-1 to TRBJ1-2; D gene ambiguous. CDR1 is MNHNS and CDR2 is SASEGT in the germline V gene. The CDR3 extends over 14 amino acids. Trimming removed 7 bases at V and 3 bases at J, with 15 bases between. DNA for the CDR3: TGTGCCAGCACTAATCAGGTCCTCGACTATGGCTACACCTTC. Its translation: CASTNQVLDYGYTF.

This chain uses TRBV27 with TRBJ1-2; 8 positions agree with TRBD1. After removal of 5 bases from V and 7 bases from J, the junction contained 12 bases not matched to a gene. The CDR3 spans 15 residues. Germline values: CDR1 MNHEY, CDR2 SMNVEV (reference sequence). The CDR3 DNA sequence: TGTGCCAGCAGTCCTGGACAGGGACCTTCGGTTGGCTACACCTTC. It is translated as CASSPGQGPSVGYTF.